This is a list of T cell receptor beta chains from one sample in a study of technical replicates of blood from a few donors. Data came from immunoSEQ multiplex PCR; TCRdb stores just in-frame clones and leaves some out. The table shows over 70,000 clones, with over 85% occurring only once. The sequencing sample was made of T cells isolated from PBMCs. The receptors stem from a human donor in good health. The CDR3 runs from the conserved cysteine through the conserved F or W. D genes are given only for firm matches. Not every row has a clone size; where given, it reads once, few, many or a size class.

CDR3 protein	CDR3 DNA	J gene	V gene	clone size	D gene
CASSFNSGSSYEQYF	TGTGCCAGCAGTTTTAATAGCGGGAGCTCCTACGAGCAGTACTTC	TRBJ2-7	TRBV28	.	TRBD2
CSVDPTGGGTSAFF	TGCAGCGTTGACCCTACAGGGGGCGGCACATCAGCTTTCTTT	TRBJ1-1	TRBV29-1	.	TRBD1
CASRIRVMNTEAFF	TGTGCCAGCAGAATCAGGGTTATGAACACTGAAGCTTTCTTT	TRBJ1-1	TRBV6-6	.	.
CATLDRGTRNTIYF	TGTGCCACCTTAGACAGGGGGACAAGAAACACCATATATTTT	TRBJ1-3	TRBV19	.	TRBD1
CASSQGPLSGSIDEQYF	TGTGCCAGCAGCCAAGGCCCACTAAGCGGGAGTATAGACGAGCAGTACTTC	TRBJ2-7	TRBV4-2	.	TRBD2
CASSLGGLGANEKLFF	TGTGCCAGCAGCTTGGGAGGACTTGGGGCTAATGAAAAACTGTTTTTT	TRBJ1-4	TRBV5-4	.	.
CASSLAGEMAGVIYEQYF	TGTGCCAGCAGCTTGGCAGGGGAAATGGCGGGAGTAATCTACGAGCAGTACTTC	TRBJ2-7	TRBV11-2	.	.
CASSQDIAGELFF	TGTGCCAGCAGCCAAGATATTGCCGGGGAGCTGTTTTTT	TRBJ2-2	TRBV4-2	.	.
CASSEEDTHYEQYF	TGTGCCAGCAGTGAAGAGGACACTCATTACGAGCAGTACTTC	TRBJ2-7	TRBV6-1	.	.
CATLDSLYGYTF	TGTGCCACCTTAGACAGCCTCTATGGCTACACCTTC	TRBJ1-2	TRBV10-3	once	.
CASSPTRRQGYSYEQYF	TGTGCCAGCAGCCCTACCCGCCGACAGGGGTATTCCTACGAGCAGTACTTC	TRBJ2-7	TRBV27	.	TRBD1
CASSFGTGEQYF	TGTGCCAGCAGCTTCGGAACAGGGGAGCAGTACTTC	TRBJ2-7	TRBV11-3	few	.
CASSLGTSGRVEQYF	TGTGCCAGCAGCTTAGGGACTAGCGGGAGGGTCGAGCAGTACTTC	TRBJ2-7	TRBV13	.	TRBD2
CASSEALQGSGYGYTF	TGTGCCAGCAGTGAAGCGCTTCAGGGGTCAGGATATGGCTACACCTTC	TRBJ1-2	TRBV6-1	once	.
CASSLGGRSTDTQYF	TGTGCCAGCAGCTTAGGCGGGCGTAGCACAGATACGCAGTATTTT	TRBJ2-3	TRBV7-2	.	.
CASSFRDSEKLFF	TGTGCCAGCAGCTTCCGGGACAGTGAAAAACTGTTTTTT	TRBJ1-4	TRBV7-9	.	TRBD1
CASSEPTGGAWANVLTF	TGCGCCAGCAGTGAACCTACAGGGGGCGCCTGGGCCAACGTCCTGACTTTC	TRBJ2-6	TRBV10-1	.	TRBD1
CASSSYLMREGAKLFF	TGTGCCAGCAGTTCATATTTAATGAGGGAAGGAGCAAAACTGTTTTTT	TRBJ1-4	TRBV28	.	.
CASSLRQGALPQHF	TGTGCCAGCAGTCTCCGACAGGGGGCGTTGCCCCAGCATTTT	TRBJ1-5	TRBV27	once	TRBD1
CASSEAVGQGAEEQYF	TGTGCCAGCAGTGAAGCGGTGGGACAGGGGGCCGAGGAGCAGTACTTC	TRBJ2-7	TRBV6-1	.	TRBD1
CAWRFRGRGRTEAFF	TGTGCCTGGAGGTTCAGGGGGCGCGGAAGGACTGAAGCTTTCTTT	TRBJ1-1	TRBV30	.	TRBD1